The sample holds a few counts of the clone carrying this T cell receptor beta chain. These data belong to a study of blood T cell repertoires in COVID-19. The wider study: The United States, Italy and Spain supplied acute and convalescent COVID-19 samples. From T cells, B-cell-depleted T cells, or PBMCs came the material, which was cDNA or gDNA.

In the authors' workflow: Amplifying reference gene primers gave estimates of nucleated cell counts. Repertoires were generated with immunoSEQ multiplex PCR, while TCRdb's copy carries only in-frame clones and drops some. That table is the source of V, J and clone size, and D and trimming were worked out from the DNA. Of approximately 80,000 clones listed, about 83% were seen once; the top ten hold around 2.1%. The CDR3 has 19 residues. Germline V gives CDR1 LGHNA, CDR2 YNFKEQ. V dropped 1 base and J dropped 0; count of bases not matched to a gene: 4. V gene TRBV4-2 combines with J gene TRBJ2-6; 12 positions agree with TRBD2. This receptor was taken from a woman in her 70s with acute or convalescent COVID-19. Material for sequencing was peripheral blood. DNA of the CDR3: TGTGCCAGCAGCCAAGTCACTAGCGGGGGGTACTCTGGGGCCAACGTCCTGACTTTC. It yields the protein CASSQVTSGGYSGANVLTF.